This T cell receptor beta chain was obtained from a study of long-term antiretroviral therapy in people with HIV. On the study more broadly: The earliest specimens came about a decade ahead of the 2015 immediate-ART recommendation. Overall study findings and caveats: The study found that diversity rose after ART but stayed below transplant donor controls.

Note on this clone: Its antigen is undetermined.

The CDR3 sequence is 15 residues long. The germline V gene encodes CDR1 MNHNS and CDR2 SASEGT. V was trimmed by 3 bases and J by 3 bases, leaving 15 bases between them. Survey level was the resolution at which the v3.0 immunoSEQ assay ran. The assay was immunoSEQ multiplex PCR, and TCRdb's table has in-frame clones only and misses some. Of 20,000 to 25,000 clones listed, approximately 83% were seen once; the top ten hold 7% to 9%. Every HIV-positive participant received treatment in the United States. The rearrangement uses TRBV6-1 and TRBJ2-7; D perhaps matches TRBD1 (5 bases). This TCR came from a woman between 40 and 55 years old with HIV. Sequencing was performed on unsorted PBMCs, taken 1.2 years after starting antiretroviral therapy. The CDR3 here is CASSDDIWGFYEQYF. CDR3 coding DNA: TGTGCCAGCAGTGACGACATTTGGGGCTTCTACGAGCAGTACTTC.